The rows below give T cell receptor beta chains drawn from one sample of a study of blood T cell repertoires in COVID-19. The data were produced by immunoSEQ multiplex PCR, yet TCRdb's version contains in-frame clones alone and is incomplete. This table has about 150,000 clones, approximately 84% appearing once. The sequencing sample was made of peripheral blood. The receptors originated from a woman of 80 years or more with COVID-19, enrolled during active disease. CDR3s include the opening cysteine and the closing phenylalanine or tryptophan. The D gene is left open where the match is weak. The size of a clone is reported for some rows only, either as once, few or many, or as a class for expanded clones.

v_gene	j_gene	d_gene	abundance	CDR3nt	CDR3aa
TRBV5-1	TRBJ2-3	TRBD2	.	TGCGCCAGCAGCTGGAGGACTAGCGGGAGCACAGATACGCAGTATTTT	CASSWRTSGSTDTQYF
TRBV28	TRBJ1-1	.	.	TGTGCCAGCAGGACCACAGGGAACACTGAAGCTTTCTTT	CASRTTGNTEAFF
TRBV18	TRBJ1-3	.	.	TGTGCCAGCTCACCACGAACAGTCGGTGCTGGAAACACCATATATTTT	CASSPRTVGAGNTIYF
TRBV18	TRBJ1-3	TRBD1	once	TGTGCCAGCTCACCGGGACAGGCTAGCTCTGGAAACACCATATATTTT	CASSPGQASSGNTIYF
TRBV12-3/TRBV12-4	TRBJ2-1	.	.	TGTGCCAGCAGTCAGCGCCGAGTCAATGAGCAGTTCTTC	CASSQRRVNEQFF
TRBV29-1	TRBJ1-1	.	.	TGCAGCGCTCAAAACACTGAAGCTTTCTTT	CSAQNTEAFF
TRBV3-1/TRBV3-2	TRBJ1-2	.	once	TGTGCCAGCAGCCAAGTCGGGGGTTTGGCCTTC	CASSQVGGLAF
TRBV30	TRBJ2-3	TRBD1	.	TGTGCCTGGGGACAGGGGAATACGCAGTATTTT	CAWGQGNTQYF
TRBV3-1/TRBV3-2	TRBJ2-1	TRBD2	.	TGTGCCAGCAGCCATTACTCGCTAGCGGGAGCTGGCCATGAGCAGTTCTTC	CASSHYSLAGAGHEQFF
TRBV15	TRBJ2-5	TRBD2	.	TGTGCCACCAGCTGGACTAGAAGGGAGACCCAGTACTTC	CATSWTRRETQYF
TRBV18	TRBJ2-2	TRBD1	once	TGTGCCAGCTCACTCATAGACGGACAGGGAATCACCGGGGAGCTGTTTTTT	CASSLIDGQGITGELFF
TRBV24-1	TRBJ1-2	.	once	TGTGCCACCAGTTGGTTGGCAGATAGTAAGGGGCCAAGAAGTTCCTATGGCTACACCTTC	CATSWLADSKGPRSSYGYTF
TRBV15	TRBJ1-1	TRBD1	.	TGTGCCACCAGCAGAATTCCCGGGACAGCGAACACTGAAGCTTTCTTT	CATSRIPGTANTEAFF
TRBV7-3	TRBJ2-3	TRBD2	few	TGTGCCAGCAGCTCGGGACTAGCGGGGGTAGAGGCAGATACGCAGTATTTT	CASSSGLAGVEADTQYF
TRBV19	TRBJ1-1	.	once	TGTGCCAGTAGTATAGTAGAGACAGGGAACACTGAAGCTTTCTTT	CASSIVETGNTEAFF
TRBV3-1/TRBV3-2	TRBJ2-2	.	.	TGTGCCAGCAGCCAATCCTACACCGGGGAGCTGTTTTTT	CASSQSYTGELFF
TRBV4-3	TRBJ1-2	.	few	TGCGCCAGCAGCCAAGATACTTTCACAGGGATTAACTATGGCTACACCTTC	CASSQDTFTGINYGYTF
TRBV7-9	TRBJ1-5	TRBD1	.	TGTGCCAGCAGCGGCACCGGGACAGGGGGCTCCAATCAGCCCCAGCATTTT	CASSGTGTGGSNQPQHF
TRBV19	TRBJ2-5	TRBD2	few	TGTGCCAGTAGTATGTTTAGCGGGAGTGGAGAGACCCAGTACTTC	CASSMFSGSGETQYF
TRBV3-1/TRBV3-2	TRBJ1-6	TRBD1	.	TGTGCCAGCAGCAAAACCACCGGGACAGGGTATTCACCCCTCCACTTT	CASSKTTGTGYSPLHF
TRBV19	TRBJ2-2	TRBD1	.	TGTGCCAGTAGCTGGGACAGGGCGGCCGGGGAGCTGTTTTTT	CASSWDRAAGELFF
TRBV29-1	TRBJ2-1	TRBD2	.	TGCAGCGTTGTCGGCGGGAGGGGTAAAAATGAGCAGTTCTTC	CSVVGGRGKNEQFF
TRBV28	TRBJ1-2	.	.	TGTGCCAGCAGTCAGCCGGGTACACTGCCCTACTATGGCTACACCTTC	CASSQPGTLPYYGYTF
TRBV6-6	TRBJ1-5	.	few	TGTGCCAGCACAGACAGCTACAATCAGCCCCAGCATTTT	CASTDSYNQPQHF
TRBV19	TRBJ1-2	TRBD1	.	TGTGCCAGTAGCCCCCTATGGACAGGTCGTAACTATGGCTACACCTTC	CASSPLWTGRNYGYTF
TRBV6-5	TRBJ2-7	TRBD1	.	TGTGCCAGCAGTCTGTGGACAGGGCACGAGCAGTACTTC	CASSLWTGHEQYF
TRBV25-1	TRBJ2-7	.	.	TGTGCCAGCAGTGAACTCGGTCCTCACGAGCAGTACTTC	CASSELGPHEQYF
TRBV7-2	TRBJ2-3	.	.	TGTGCCAGCAGCTTTGCTAGAATCACAGATACGCAGTATTTT	CASSFARITDTQYF
TRBV6-2/TRBV6-3	TRBJ2-7	.	.	TGTGCCAGCAGTTACGGTAGCTGGAAGCAGTACTTC	CASSYGSWKQYF
TRBV5-1	TRBJ2-1	TRBD2	.	TGCGCCAGCAGCCGGACTAGCGGCAGACCGTTATACAATGAGCAGTTCTTC	CASSRTSGRPLYNEQFF
TRBV29-1	TRBJ2-3	.	.	TGCAGCGTTGAAGACTTGGCGGGTGGCACAGATACGCAGTATTTT	CSVEDLAGGTDTQYF
TRBV21-1	TRBJ2-1	.	.	TGTGCCAGCAGCCACGCAAGTCACAGGGGAGCGCAGTACAATGAGCAGTTCTTC	CASSHASHRGAQYNEQFF
TRBV7-9	TRBJ2-1	.	.	TGTGCCAGCAGCTCCCTCCTAGTGGTTAACCATGAGCAGTTCTTC	CASSSLLVVNHEQFF
TRBV2	TRBJ1-6	.	.	TGTGCCAGCAGTGAAAACAGTCCGAAATTGAATTCACCCCTCCACTTT	CASSENSPKLNSPLHF
TRBV28	TRBJ2-2	TRBD1	.	TGTGCCAGCAGTTTCAGGGGGACGTACACCGGGGAGCTGTTTTTT	CASSFRGTYTGELFF
TRBV18	TRBJ2-1	.	.	TGTGCCAGCTCGGAGCTTGGGGCGGATAGGAATGAGCAGTTCTTC	CASSELGADRNEQFF
TRBV2	TRBJ2-7	TRBD2	.	TGTGCCAGCAGTGATCGCGGACTAGCGGGAGGTCGCGAGCAGTACTTC	CASSDRGLAGGREQYF
TRBV25-1	TRBJ1-5	TRBD1	.	TGTGCCAGCAGTGCAGGGGGCAGCAATCAGCCCCAGCATTTT	CASSAGGSNQPQHF
TRBV28	TRBJ2-2	TRBD2	.	TGTTCCGCGGGGGGGGGCCGGGGCACCGGGGAGCTGTTTTTT	CSAGGGRGTGELFF
TRBV5-1	TRBJ2-1	.	.	TGCGCCAGCAGCTTTGTGGCTGGGCCCAATGAGCAGTTCTTC	CASSFVAGPNEQFF
TRBV15	TRBJ1-1	.	.	TGTGCCACCAGCAAACTCGAACAGGGCGGCACTGAAGCTTTCTTT	CATSKLEQGGTEAFF
TRBV7-3	TRBJ2-2	.	.	TGTGCCAGCAGCCACTTCGTCGTCGGGGAGCTGTTTTTT	CASSHFVVGELFF
TRBV27	TRBJ2-1	TRBD1	.	TGTGCCAGCAGTTTATTCCCGGGACAGGGGAGGAATGAGCAGTTCTTC	CASSLFPGQGRNEQFF
TRBV27	TRBJ2-7	TRBD1	.	TGTGCCAGCAGTCCGTTTGGACAGGTCTCCTACGAGCAGTACTTC	CASSPFGQVSYEQYF
TRBV6-2/TRBV6-3	TRBJ2-1	.	.	TGTGCCAGCAGCAGGGGTTCCTACAATGAGCAGTTCTTC	CASSRGSYNEQFF
TRBV6-2/TRBV6-3	TRBJ1-5	.	.	TGTGCCAGCAGTTATGAGGCTACTCAGCCCCAGCATTTT	CASSYEATQPQHF
TRBV7-2	TRBJ2-7	.	.	TGTGCCAGCAGCTTAGTGTGGCAGGTCTCCTACGAGCAGTACTTC	CASSLVWQVSYEQYF
TRBV9	TRBJ2-3	TRBD2	.	TGTGCCAGCACGAGGTCTAGCGGGGGCTGGGATACGCAGTATTTT	CASTRSSGGWDTQYF
TRBV11-2	TRBJ1-2	TRBD1	.	TGTGCCAGCAGCCCCGACAGGGACTATGGCTACACCTTC	CASSPDRDYGYTF
TRBV30	TRBJ1-3	TRBD1	.	TGTGCCTGGAGGGGGACAGTCCACTCTGGAAACACCATATATTTT	CAWRGTVHSGNTIYF
TRBV12-3/TRBV12-4	TRBJ2-1	.	.	TGTGCCAGCAGTTCCAGCAGGATAAATGAGCAGTTCTTC	CASSSSRINEQFF